These 3 T cell receptor beta chains originate from one sample sequenced in a study of cytomegalovirus exposure and HLA in healthy donors. TCRdb's copy holds only in-frame clones and misses some; the assay was immunoSEQ multiplex PCR. Counted here are some 100,000 clones, about nine tenths occurring once; the ten biggest clones make up approximately 4.5%. What was sequenced was PBMCs. All receptors come from a man younger than 35 in good health and CMV-seropositive.

The chain employs TRBV10-3 and TRBJ1-2, with TRBD1 identical over 8 bases. The CDR3 covers 14 residues. The junction had 11 bases not matched to a gene; V was cut back by 6 bases and J by 8 bases. CDR1 and CDR2 (germline): ENHRY, SYGVKD. In DNA, the CDR3 is TGTGCCATCAGCATGACAGGGGTGCGAGAGGGCTACACCTTC. The encoded protein is CAISMTGVREGYTF.

The rearrangement links TRBV5-1 to TRBJ2-7, with TRBD2 as a possible D gene (6 bases). Germline V gene sequence: CDR1 SGHRS, CDR2 YFSETQ. This CDR3 spans 16 amino acids. V was trimmed by 6 bases and J by 5 bases, leaving 24 bases between them. The CDR3 DNA sequence: TGCGCCAGCAAGGGGAGTCCGTCTGGGACTGAGGACGAGCAGTACTTC. Translating it yields CASKGSPSGTEDEQYF.

There are a few counts of this clone. The chain couples TRBV19 to TRBJ1-2, with a possible D match to TRBD1 (5 bases). Germline V gene sequence: CDR1 LNHDA, CDR2 SQIVND (reference sequence). The CDR3 contains 15 residues. V dropped 3 bases and J dropped 4 bases, with 15 bases sitting between them. For the CDR3, the DNA is TGTGCCAGTAGTATTGGTGCAGGGCCGTTCTATGGCTACACCTTC. Its translation is CASSIGAGPFYGYTF.